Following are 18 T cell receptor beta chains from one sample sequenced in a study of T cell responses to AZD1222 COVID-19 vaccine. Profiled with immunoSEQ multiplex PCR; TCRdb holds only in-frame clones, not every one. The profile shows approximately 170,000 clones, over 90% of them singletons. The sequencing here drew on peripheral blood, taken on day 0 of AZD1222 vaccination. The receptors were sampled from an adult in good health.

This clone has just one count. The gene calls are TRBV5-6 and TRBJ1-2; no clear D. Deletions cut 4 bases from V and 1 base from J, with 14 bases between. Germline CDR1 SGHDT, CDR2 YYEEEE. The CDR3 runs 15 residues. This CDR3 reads CASSPVEQLNYGYTF. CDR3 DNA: TGTGCCAGCAGCCCCGTAGAACAGCTTAACTATGGCTACACCTTC.

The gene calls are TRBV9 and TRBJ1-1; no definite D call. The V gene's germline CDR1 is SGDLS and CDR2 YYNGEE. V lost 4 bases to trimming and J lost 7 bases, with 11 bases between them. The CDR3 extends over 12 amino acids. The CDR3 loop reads CASSISHGEAFF. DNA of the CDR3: TGTGCCAGCAGCATTAGCCACGGTGAAGCTTTCTTT.

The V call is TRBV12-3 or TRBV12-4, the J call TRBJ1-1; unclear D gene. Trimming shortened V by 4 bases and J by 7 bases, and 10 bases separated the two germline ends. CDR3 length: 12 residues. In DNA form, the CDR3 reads TGTGCCAGCAGTTACCTCGCCAGTGAAGCTTTCTTT. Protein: CASSYLASEAFF.

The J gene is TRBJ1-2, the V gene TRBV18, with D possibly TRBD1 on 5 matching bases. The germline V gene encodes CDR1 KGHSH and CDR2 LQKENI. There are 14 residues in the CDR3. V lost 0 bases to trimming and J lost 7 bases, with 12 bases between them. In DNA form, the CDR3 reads TGTGCCAGCTCACCACCTTATGGGGCCGGTGGCTACACCTTC. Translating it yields CASSPPYGAGGYTF. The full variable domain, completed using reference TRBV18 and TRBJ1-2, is NAGVMQNPRHLVRRRGQEARLRCSPMKGHSHVYWYRQLPEEGLKFMVYLQKENIIDESGMPKERFSAEFPKEGPSILRIQQVVRGDSAAYFCASSPPYGAGGYTFGSGTRLTVV.

CDR3 bases: TGTGCCAGCAGTGAATTGTACTATGGCTACACCTTC. Its protein is CASSELYYGYTF. The rearrangement links TRBV25-1 to TRBJ1-2; D is uncertain. Per germline, CDR1 MGHDK and CDR2 SYGVNS. The CDR3 has 12 residues. Trimming left V 1 base short and J 3 bases short, with 3 bases between.

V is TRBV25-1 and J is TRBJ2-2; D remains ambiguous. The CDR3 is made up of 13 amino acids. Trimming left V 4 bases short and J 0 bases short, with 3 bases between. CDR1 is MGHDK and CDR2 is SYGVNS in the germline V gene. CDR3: CASSVPNTGELFF. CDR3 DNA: TGTGCCAGCAGTGTCCCGAACACCGGGGAGCTGTTTTTT.

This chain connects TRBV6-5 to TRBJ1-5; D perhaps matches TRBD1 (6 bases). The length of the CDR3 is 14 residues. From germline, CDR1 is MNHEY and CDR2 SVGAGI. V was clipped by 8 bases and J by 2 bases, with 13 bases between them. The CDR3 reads CASYLGGGNQPQHF. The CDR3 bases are TGTGCCAGCTACCTAGGGGGAGGCAATCAGCCCCAGCATTTT.

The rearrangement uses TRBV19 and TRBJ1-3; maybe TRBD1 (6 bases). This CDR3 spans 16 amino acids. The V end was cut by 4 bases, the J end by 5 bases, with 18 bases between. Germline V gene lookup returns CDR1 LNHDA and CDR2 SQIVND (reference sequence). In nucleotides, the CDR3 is TGTGCCAGTAGTACCTACCCAGGACAGAATAGAAACACCATATATTTT. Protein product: CASSTYPGQNRNTIYF.

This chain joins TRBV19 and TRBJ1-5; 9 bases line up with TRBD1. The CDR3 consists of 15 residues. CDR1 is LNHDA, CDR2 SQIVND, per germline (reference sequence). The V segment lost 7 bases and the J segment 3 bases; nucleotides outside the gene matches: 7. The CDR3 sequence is CASKSGQGFNQPQHF. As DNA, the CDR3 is TGTGCCAGTAAGTCAGGACAGGGGTTCAATCAGCCCCAGCATTTT.

The CDR3 nucleotides are TGTGCCAGCAGCTTAGGGGCACGCCCGGAAAGCTACACCTTC. Protein: CASSLGARPESYTF. This chain connects TRBV7-2 to TRBJ1-2; no clear D gene. The CDR3 length is 14 residues. Trimming stripped 1 base from V and 9 bases from J, with 15 bases between. Per germline, CDR1 SGHTA and CDR2 FQGNSA.

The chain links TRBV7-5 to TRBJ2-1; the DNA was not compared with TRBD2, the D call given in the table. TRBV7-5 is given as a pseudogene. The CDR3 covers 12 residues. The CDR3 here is CVRSLVGGEQFF. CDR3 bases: TGTGTCAGAAGCTTGGTTGGCGGTGAGCAGTTCTTC.

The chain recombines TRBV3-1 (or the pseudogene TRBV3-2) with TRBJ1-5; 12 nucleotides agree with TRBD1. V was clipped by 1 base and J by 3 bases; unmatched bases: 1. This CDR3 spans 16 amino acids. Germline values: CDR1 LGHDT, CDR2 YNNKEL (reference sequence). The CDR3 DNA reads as TGTGCCAGCAGCCAAGGGGACAGGGGGCCCAATCAGCCCCAGCATTTT. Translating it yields CASSQGDRGPNQPQHF.

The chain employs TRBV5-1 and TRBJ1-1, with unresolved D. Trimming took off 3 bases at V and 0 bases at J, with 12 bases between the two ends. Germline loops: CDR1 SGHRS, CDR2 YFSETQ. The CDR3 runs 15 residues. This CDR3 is CASSSIGPVNTEAFF. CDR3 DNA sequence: TGCGCCAGCAGCTCCATCGGACCGGTGAACACTGAAGCTTTCTTT.

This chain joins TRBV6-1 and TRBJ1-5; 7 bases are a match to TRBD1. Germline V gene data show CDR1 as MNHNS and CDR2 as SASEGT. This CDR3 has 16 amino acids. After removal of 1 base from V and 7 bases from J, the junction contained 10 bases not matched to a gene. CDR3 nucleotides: TGTGCCAGCAGTGAAGGGTTTTTAGGACAGGCCCAGCCCCAGCATTTT. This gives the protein CASSEGFLGQAQPQHF.

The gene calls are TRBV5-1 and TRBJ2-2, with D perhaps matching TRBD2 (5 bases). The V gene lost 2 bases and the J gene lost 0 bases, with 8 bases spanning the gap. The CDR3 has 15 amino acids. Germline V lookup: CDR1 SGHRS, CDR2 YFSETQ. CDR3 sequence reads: CASSFEGSNTGELFF. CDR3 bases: TGCGCCAGCAGCTTCGAGGGATCGAACACCGGGGAGCTGTTTTTT. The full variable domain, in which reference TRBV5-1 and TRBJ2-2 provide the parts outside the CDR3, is KAGVTQTPRYLIKTRGQQVTLSCSPISGHRSVSWYQQTPGQGLQFLFEYFSETQRNKGNFPGRFSGRQFSNSRSEMNVSTLELGDSALYLCASSFEGSNTGELFFGEGSRLTVL.

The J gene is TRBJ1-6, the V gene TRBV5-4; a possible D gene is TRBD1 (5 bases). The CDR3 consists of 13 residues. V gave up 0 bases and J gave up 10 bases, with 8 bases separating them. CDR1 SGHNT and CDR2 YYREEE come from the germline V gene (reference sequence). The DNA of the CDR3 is TGTGCCAGCAGCTTGGACTCAGGGTCACCCCTCCACTTT. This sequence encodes CASSLDSGSPLHF.

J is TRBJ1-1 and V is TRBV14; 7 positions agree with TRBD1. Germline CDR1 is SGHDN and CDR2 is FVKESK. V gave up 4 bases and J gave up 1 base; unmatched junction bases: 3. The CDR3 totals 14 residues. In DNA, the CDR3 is TGTGCCAGCAGCCCCCGGACAGGGAACACTGAAGCTTTCTTT. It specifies CASSPRTGNTEAFF.

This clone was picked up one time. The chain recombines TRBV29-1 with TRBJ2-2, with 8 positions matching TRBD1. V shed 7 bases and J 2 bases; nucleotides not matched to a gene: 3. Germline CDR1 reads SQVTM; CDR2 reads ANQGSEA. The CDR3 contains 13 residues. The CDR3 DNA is TGCAGCGGTGACAGGGGTAACACCGGGGAGCTGTTTTTT. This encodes CSGDRGNTGELFF.